These 6 T cell receptor beta chains were all obtained from the same sample, sequenced in a study of T cell responses to AZD1222 COVID-19 vaccine (dated by TCRdb to about 2021). Sample time point, as interpreted from the label and publication: baseline before first vaccination. Library preparation used the immunoSEQ multiplex PCR assay. The source is immuneACCESS, and TCRdb retained only in-frame sequences with V and J called. Part of the clones is not carried over; for the studies checked, unresolved V genes explain less than half of this, and the remainder is unexplained. This sample gives approximately 180,000 clones in total; approximately 92% of them show up just once. Of the sample, roughly 2.5% falls within the top ten clones. Sequencing was performed on peripheral blood, taken on day 0 of AZD1222 vaccination. All receptors derive from an adult in good health.

V usage is TRBV6-5 and J usage is TRBJ2-1, with D perhaps TRBD2 (6 bases). The germline V gene encodes CDR1 MNHEY and CDR2 SVGAGI. The CDR3 is made up of 14 amino acids. The germline V and J ends were trimmed by 6 bases and 0 bases, with 9 bases remaining between them. As DNA, the CDR3 is TGTGCCAGCAGCAGGGACTCCTCCTACAATGAGCAGTTCTTC. Translation: CASSRDSSYNEQFF.

This sequence joins TRBV7-2 and TRBJ1-5, with TRBD1 as a possible D gene (6 bases). Trimming pared 2 bases from V and 9 bases from J, leaving 20 bases between. Germline CDR1 is SGHTA and CDR2 is FQGNSA. The CDR3 is 16 amino acids. CDR3 loop: CASSLSGARTGGPQHF. CDR3 in DNA: TGTGCCAGCAGCTTATCGGGGGCCCGTACCGGGGGGCCCCAGCATTTT.

J is TRBJ2-2 and V is TRBV4-2, with TRBD2 matching 9 bases. The CDR3 consists of 16 residues. Germline V gene data show CDR1 as LGHNA and CDR2 as YNFKEQ. V lost 4 bases and J lost 2; bases outside the gene matches: 5. The DNA of the CDR3 is TGTGCCAGCAGCCGGGTAGCGGGAGATAACACCGGGGAGCTGTTTTTT. It is translated as CASSRVAGDNTGELFF.

The chain recombines TRBV19 with TRBJ2-1; D possibly corresponds to TRBD2 (6 bases). Germline V lookup: CDR1 LNHDA, CDR2 SQIVND (reference sequence). The CDR3 has 15 amino acids. V was pared by 3 bases and J by 7 bases, with 16 bases between. The CDR3 sequence: CASSMTGVIENEQFF. Written as DNA, the CDR3 is TGTGCCAGTAGTATGACGGGAGTGATCGAAAATGAGCAGTTCTTC.

This chain links TRBV30 with TRBJ1-1; D might be TRBD1 (5 bases). The germline CDR1 and CDR2 sequences are GTSNPN and SVGIG (reference sequence). The CDR3 sequence is 14 residues long. V was cut by 6 bases and J by 4 bases, with 18 bases left in between. This CDR3 reads CACLPAGSGTEAFF. Here the CDR3 DNA reads TGTGCCTGCTTACCAGCAGGGTCCGGCACTGAAGCTTTCTTT.

This chain links TRBV2 with TRBJ1-1; TRBD1 matches at 11 bases. The CDR3 loop spans 15 amino acids. Trimming took 4 bases from V and 6 from J; bases not matched to a gene: 7. In germline, CDR1 is SNHLY, CDR2 FYNNEI. The CDR3 region has the DNA TGTGCCAGCAGTGGACGGGACAGGGGGGTCGCTGAAGCTTTCTTT. Amino acids: CASSGRDRGVAEAFF.